This T cell receptor beta chain is drawn from a study of OX40 agonist ivuxolimab in advanced cancers. At the level of the study: Two patients with cutaneous melanoma and one with hepatocellular carcinoma, three in total, showed partial responses.

TCRdb's copy holds only in-frame clones and misses some; the assay was immunoSEQ multiplex PCR. This table has approximately 60,000 clones, more than 80% appearing once. The CDR3 consists of 14 residues. V lost 4 bases to trimming and J lost 3 bases, with 13 bases between them. Germline CDR1 reads MNHNS; CDR2 reads SASEGT. The chain links TRBV6-1 to TRBJ2-7; D may correspond to TRBD1 or TRBD2 (5 bases each). The TCR was taken from an adult with an advanced solid tumor such as melanoma, head and neck, liver or kidney cancer. Sequencing used CD4+ or CD8+ T cells sorted from blood, obtained in a trial of the OX40 agonist ivuxolimab. The CDR3 DNA sequence: TGTGCCAGCAGTGGGGAGACAGCCTACTACGAGCAGTACTTC. The encoded protein is CASSGETAYYEQYF.